Given below is one TCR beta chain in context. Its antigen is unknown. The data originate from a study of CD8 T cells in acute hepatitis C reinfection. General study results and limits: Acute resolver, follow-up resolver and acute chronic samples had similar high diversity. All groups preferentially used TRBV04 and TRBV06, which was not due to overrepresentation in the naive pool.

TCRdb's table, derived via immunoSEQ multiplex PCR, lists solely in-frame clones and lacks some. The table records about 38,000 clones, roughly 89% of them present only once. The CDR3 runs 15 residues. V was cut by 5 bases and J by 0 bases, with 10 bases left in between. From germline, CDR1 is SGHVS and CDR2 FNYEAQ. Time point reported: naive CD8 control sorted from an acute-time-point sample. Surface staining used CD3, CD8 and CD45RO, with dead cells excluded. This receptor was obtained from a man in his thirties or forties with chronic hepatitis C. Sequenced: naive CD8+ T cells from PBMCs. This chain connects TRBV7-6 to TRBJ2-2, with D possibly being TRBD2 (6 bases). Here the CDR3 DNA reads TGTGCCAGCAGCCCCGGGAGCGCGAACACCGGGGAGCTGTTTTTT. This gives the protein CASSPGSANTGELFF. The complete variable domain, with remaining parts taken from reference TRBV7-6 and TRBJ2-2, reads GAGVSQSPRYKVTKRGQDVALRCDPISGHVSLYWYRQALGQGPEFLTYFNYEAQQDKSGLPNDRFSAERPEGSISTLTIQRTEQRDSAMYRCASSPGSANTGELFFGEGSRLTVL.